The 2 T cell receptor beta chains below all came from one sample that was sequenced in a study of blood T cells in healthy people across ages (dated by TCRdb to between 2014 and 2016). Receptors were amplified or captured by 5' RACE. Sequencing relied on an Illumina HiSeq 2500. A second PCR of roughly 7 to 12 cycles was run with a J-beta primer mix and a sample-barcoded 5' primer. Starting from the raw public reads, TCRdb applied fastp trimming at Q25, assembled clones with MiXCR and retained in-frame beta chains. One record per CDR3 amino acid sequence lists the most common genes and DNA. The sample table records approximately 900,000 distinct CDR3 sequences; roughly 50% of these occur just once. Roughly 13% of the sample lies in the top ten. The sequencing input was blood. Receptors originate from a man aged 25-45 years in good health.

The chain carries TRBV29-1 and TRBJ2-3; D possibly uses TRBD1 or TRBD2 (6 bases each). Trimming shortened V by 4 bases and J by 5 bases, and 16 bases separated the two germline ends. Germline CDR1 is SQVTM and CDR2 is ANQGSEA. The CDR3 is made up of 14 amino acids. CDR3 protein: CSVGRGGTGDTQYF. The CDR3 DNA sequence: TGCAGCGTTGGTCGAGGGGGGACGGGAGATACGCAGTATTTT.

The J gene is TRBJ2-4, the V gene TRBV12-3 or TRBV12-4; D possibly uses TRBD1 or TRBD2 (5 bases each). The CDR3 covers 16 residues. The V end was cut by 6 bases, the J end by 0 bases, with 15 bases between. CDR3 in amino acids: CASSPQGELAKNIQYF. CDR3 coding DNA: TGTGCCAGCAGCCCCCAAGGGGAGCTAGCCAAAAACATTCAGTACTTC.